This T cell receptor beta chain emerged from a study of CD8 T cells in ankylosing spondylitis. Study-level points and caveats: Significantly higher representation of disease-linked clones was reported for matched ankylosing spondylitis synovial fluid. In ankylosing spondylitis blood, a motif of roughly eight highly homologous TCR beta variants appeared characteristic. Before this, some motif variants had been reported in reactive arthritis synovial fluid and blood.

TCRdb reprocessed the 5' RACE reads with MiXCR, giving one entry per CDR3 protein. The table records 200,000 to 250,000 distinct CDR3 sequences, roughly 8.2% of them present only once. In germline, CDR1 is LGHDT, CDR2 YNNKEL (reference sequence). This CDR3 has 12 amino acids. Trimming shortened V by 6 bases and J by 4 bases, and 9 bases separated the two germline ends. In this sample, this clonotype turned up many times. Antigen specificity is unknown. The sequence derives from a female donor with ankylosing spondylitis or in good health (not recorded which). Sequenced material: blood, either unsorted or a sorted T cell fraction (not recorded which). The chain is built from TRBV3-1 and TRBJ1-1, with D unclear. CDR3 sequence (DNA): TGTGCCAGCAGGGACCCGGGCACTGAAGCTTTCTTT. Protein product: CASRDPGTEAFF.